This T cell receptor beta chain emerged from a study of T cell changes during pregnancy in multiple sclerosis. V was trimmed by 5 bases and J by 6 bases, leaving 14 bases between them. CDR1 and CDR2 (germline): SGHNT, YENEEA. The CDR3 has 14 residues. The assay was immunoSEQ multiplex PCR, and TCRdb's table has in-frame clones only and misses some. The table records tens of thousands of clones, roughly nine tenths of them present only once. This chain connects TRBV11-3 to TRBJ2-1, with a weak D call TRBD2 (6 bases). Sequencing used CD4+ T cells from peripheral blood mononuclear cells, obtained in the third trimester of pregnancy. The source of this sequence is a female donor in good health, enrolled as a control in a pregnancy study. The chain's CDR3 is CASSQTSKFNEQFF. CDR3 DNA sequence: TGTGCCAGCAGCCAGACTAGTAAGTTCAATGAGCAGTTCTTC.